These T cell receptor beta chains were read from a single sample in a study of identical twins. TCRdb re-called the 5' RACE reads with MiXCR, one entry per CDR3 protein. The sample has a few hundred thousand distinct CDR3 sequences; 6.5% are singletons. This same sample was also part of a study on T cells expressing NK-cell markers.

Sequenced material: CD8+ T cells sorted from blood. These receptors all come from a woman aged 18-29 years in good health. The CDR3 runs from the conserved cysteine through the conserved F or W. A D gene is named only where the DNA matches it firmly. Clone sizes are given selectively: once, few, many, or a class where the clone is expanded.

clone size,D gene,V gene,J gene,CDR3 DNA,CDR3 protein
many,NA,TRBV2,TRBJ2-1,TGTGCCAGCAGTGGGGTTGACGGGTACAATGAGCAGTTCTTC,CASSGVDGYNEQFF
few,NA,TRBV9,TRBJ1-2,TGTGCCAGCAGTAGGTATAATGGCTACACCTTC,CASSRYNGYTF
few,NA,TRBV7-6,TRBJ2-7,TGTGCCAGCAGCTGGGGAGAGACATACGAGCAGTACTTC,CASSWGETYEQYF
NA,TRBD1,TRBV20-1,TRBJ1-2,TGCAGTGCCGCGGGACAGCCTGGGAGCTACACCTTC,CSAAGQPGSYTF
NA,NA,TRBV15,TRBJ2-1,TGTGCCACCAGCAGTGTGGGGGAAATTGAGCAGTTCTTC,CATSSVGEIEQFF
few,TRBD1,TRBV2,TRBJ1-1,TGTGCCAGCAGTGAGGGGGGACAGGGGGGAATGAACACTGAAGCTTTCTTT,CASSEGGQGGMNTEAFF
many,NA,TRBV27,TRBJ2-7,TGTGCCAGCACGGCGGCGGGACACTCTTCCTACGAGCAGTACTTC,CASTAAGHSSYEQYF
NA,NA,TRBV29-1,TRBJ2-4,TGCAGCGTCGGGACAAGGGGGGGGCAAAACATTCAGTACTTC,CSVGTRGGQNIQYF
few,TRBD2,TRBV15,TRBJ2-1,TGTGCCACCAGTAAGACTAGCGGGACCTACAATGAGCAGTTCTTC,CATSKTSGTYNEQFF
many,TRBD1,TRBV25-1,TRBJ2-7,TGTGCCAGCAGTGCCGGACAGGGGGCCACCTCCTACGAGCAGTACTTC,CASSAGQGATSYEQYF
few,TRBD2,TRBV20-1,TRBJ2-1,TGCAGTGCTCCTCGGACTAGCGGGGCCTACAAAGAGCAGTTCTTC,CSAPRTSGAYKEQFF
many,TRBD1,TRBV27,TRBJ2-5,TGTGCCAGCGGTGCCCACCGGGACAGGGAAGAGACCCAGTACTTC,CASGAHRDREETQYF
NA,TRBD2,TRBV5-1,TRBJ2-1,TGCGCCAGCAGAACTAGACTAGCTGGGTCCTACAATGAGCAGTTCTTC,CASRTRLAGSYNEQFF
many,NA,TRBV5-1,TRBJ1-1,TGCGCCAGCAGCCCCGAGGGCAGGGTGAACACTGAAGCTTTCTTT,CASSPEGRVNTEAFF
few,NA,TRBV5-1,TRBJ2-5,TGCGCCAGCAGCTGGCAGGGATTAGGGGAGACCCAGTACTTC,CASSWQGLGETQYF
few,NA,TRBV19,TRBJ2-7,TGTGCCAGTAGTATATTGTGGGGGGGCCTCGACGAGCAGTACTTC,CASSILWGGLDEQYF
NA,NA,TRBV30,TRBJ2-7,TGTGCCTGGAGTGCCGGTTTGGACTACGAGCAGTACTTC,CAWSAGLDYEQYF
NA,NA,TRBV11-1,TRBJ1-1,TGTGCCAGCAGCTTAGCGCAGTGGGGGGATTATGTACCGAGGACTGAAGCTTTCTTT,CASSLAQWGDYVPRTEAFF
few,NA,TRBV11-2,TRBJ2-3,TGTGCCAGCAGCTTGACGGGGATACCCACAGATACGCAGTATTTT,CASSLTGIPTDTQYF
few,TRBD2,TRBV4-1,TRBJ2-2,TGCGCCAGCAGCGGCGGGAGGGCCCCCGGGGAGCTGTTTTTT,CASSGGRAPGELFF
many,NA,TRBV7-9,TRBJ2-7,TGTGCCAGCAGCTCGGCCGGGACCTCCTTTGGGCAGTACTTC,CASSSAGTSFGQYF
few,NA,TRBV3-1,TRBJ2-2,TGTGCCAGCAGCAATCCGGGGACCGGGGAGCTGTTTTTT,CASSNPGTGELFF
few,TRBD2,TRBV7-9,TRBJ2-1,TGTGCCAGCAGCTTTATCGGGACTAGAGTTGGTGAGCAGTTCTTC,CASSFIGTRVGEQFF
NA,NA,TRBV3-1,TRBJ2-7,TGTGCCAGCAGCCAAGATAGGGTGTTATGGGAGCAGTACTTC,CASSQDRVLWEQYF
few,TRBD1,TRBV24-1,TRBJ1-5,TGTGCCACCTCCGAGGACAGGGAAAGGCAGCCCCAGCATTTT,CATSEDRERQPQHF
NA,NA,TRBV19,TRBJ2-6,TGTGCCAGTACCTGGGATAGCGGGGCCAACGTCCTGACTTTC,CASTWDSGANVLTF
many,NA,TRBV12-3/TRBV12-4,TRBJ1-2,TGTGCCAGCGTCCCCTACCCCGGGGCGCGTTTTAGCTACACCTTC,CASVPYPGARFSYTF
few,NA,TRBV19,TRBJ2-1,TGTGCCAGTAGTATAGGAGTCGGCCTCTCCCGGGAGCAGTTCTTC,CASSIGVGLSREQFF
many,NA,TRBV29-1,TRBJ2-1,TGCAGCGTTGAAGATCGTTTACTCTCCTACAATGAGCAGTTCTTC,CSVEDRLLSYNEQFF
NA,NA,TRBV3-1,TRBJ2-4,TGTGCCAGCAGCCCCGTAGAGTCGGCCAAAAACATTCAGTACTTC,CASSPVESAKNIQYF
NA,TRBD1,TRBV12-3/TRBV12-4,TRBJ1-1,TGTGCCAGCACCTTCGGGACAGGGAACACTGAAGCTTTCTTT,CASTFGTGNTEAFF
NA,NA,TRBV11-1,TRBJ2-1,TGTGCCAGCAGCGTATTACCCCTCGGCCGGTCAGGGTTTGGTAATGAGCAGTTCTTC,CASSVLPLGRSGFGNEQFF
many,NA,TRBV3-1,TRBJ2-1,TGTGCCAGCAGCCCAATAGCCAGCTCCTACAATGAGCAGTTCTTC,CASSPIASSYNEQFF
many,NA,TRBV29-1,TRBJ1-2,TGCAGCGTTGGTCCAAATACGGTTTATGGCTACACCTTC,CSVGPNTVYGYTF
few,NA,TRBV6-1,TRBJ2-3,TGTGCCAGCAGTGAACCCGAAGCTAGCACAGATACGCAGTATTTT,CASSEPEASTDTQYF
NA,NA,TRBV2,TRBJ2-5,TGTGCCAGCATCTGGATGCTAGTTTCGTACCAAGAGACCCAGTACTTC,CASIWMLVSYQETQYF
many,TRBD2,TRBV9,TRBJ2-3,TGTGCCAGCAGCGATCGACTAGCGGGAGGGCCAGATACGCAGTATTTT,CASSDRLAGGPDTQYF
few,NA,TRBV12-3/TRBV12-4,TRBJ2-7,TGTGCCAGCAAAGGGGGGTACGAGCAGTACTTC,CASKGGYEQYF
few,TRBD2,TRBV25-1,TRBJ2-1,TGTGCCAGCAGTGAAGAGCGGGGGAGGTACTACAATGAGCAGTTCTTC,CASSEERGRYYNEQFF
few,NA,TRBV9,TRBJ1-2,TGTGCCAGCAGCTACCTGGATGGCTACACCTTC,CASSYLDGYTF
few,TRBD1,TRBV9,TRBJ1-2,TGTGCCAGCTCCGGGGACAGGGAAAGACCTAACTATGGCTACACCTTC,CASSGDRERPNYGYTF
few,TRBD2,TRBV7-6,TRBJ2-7,TGTGCCAGCAGAGCGGGACTCGCGAAAACCTACGAGCAGTACTTC,CASRAGLAKTYEQYF
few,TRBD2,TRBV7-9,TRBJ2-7,TGTGCCATCGGGACTAGCGGGAGAGGGTCCTACGAGCAGTACTTC,CAIGTSGRGSYEQYF
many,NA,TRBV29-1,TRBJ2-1,TGCAGCGTTGAATCCCGGTTATACAATGAGCAGTTCTTC,CSVESRLYNEQFF
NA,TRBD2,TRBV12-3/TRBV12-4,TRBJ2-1,TGTGCCACGAGCGGGGGGGCCGCCCTCAATGAGCAGTTCTTC,CATSGGAALNEQFF
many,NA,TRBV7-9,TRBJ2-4,TGTGCCAGCAGCTTATTTTTGCGGGGACAAAACATTCAGTACTTC,CASSLFLRGQNIQYF
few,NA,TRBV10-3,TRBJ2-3,TGTGCCATCAGTGAGGCCCTAGGGGAGCCGCAGTATTTT,CAISEALGEPQYF
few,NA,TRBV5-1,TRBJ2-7,TGCGCCAGCAGCTTTGACTGGAACACCTACGAGCAGTACTTC,CASSFDWNTYEQYF
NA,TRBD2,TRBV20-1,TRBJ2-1,TGCAGTGCTATCAGCGGGGGGACGTCCTACAATGAGCAGTTCTTC,CSAISGGTSYNEQFF
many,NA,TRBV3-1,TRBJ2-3,TGTGCCAGCAGCCAAGAGGATACGCAGTATTTT,CASSQEDTQYF
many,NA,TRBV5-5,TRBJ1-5,TGTGCCAGCAGCCCGGGTATCGGACAGCCCCAGCATTTT,CASSPGIGQPQHF
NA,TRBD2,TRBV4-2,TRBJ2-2,TGTGCCAGCAGCCAAGAGGGACTAGCGGGGATGGTCGGGGAGCTGTTTTTT,CASSQEGLAGMVGELFF
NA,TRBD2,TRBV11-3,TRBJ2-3,TGTGCCAGCAGCCTGCGGACTAGCGGGAGCACAGATACGCAGTATTTT,CASSLRTSGSTDTQYF
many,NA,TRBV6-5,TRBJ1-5,TGTGCCAGCAGTTACTTGGCGGCAGGCAATCAGCCCCAGCATTTT,CASSYLAAGNQPQHF
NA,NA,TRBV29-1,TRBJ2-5,TGCAGCGTTGTAGGGGGGGACCAAGAGACCCAGTACTTC,CSVVGGDQETQYF
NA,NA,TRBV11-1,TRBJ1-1,TGTGCCAGCAGCTTAGGAGAGGAGATCGTTTTCTTT,CASSLGEEIVFF